Listed below are T cell receptor beta chains from one sample, sequenced in a study of blood T cell repertoires in COVID-19. The protocol was immunoSEQ multiplex PCR, while the TCRdb copy is restricted to in-frame clones and leaves out a portion. The sample holds over 150,000 clones; 70% to 90% are singletons and the top ten take 1% to 1.2%. Sequencing input: peripheral blood. The receptors here all came from a man aged 40-50 years with acute or convalescent COVID-19. Both conserved end residues are part of each CDR3. The order of the fields is CDR3 length, V gene, D gene, J gene, clone size, CDR3 protein, CDR3 DNA. A D gene is named only where the DNA matches it firmly. Rows give clone size only sometimes, using once, few, many, or a class for an expanded clone.

15	TRBV9	TRBD2	TRBJ2-7	.	CASSPSVAGGLEQYF	TGTGCCAGCAGCCCCTCGGTAGCGGGGGGGCTTGAGCAGTACTTC
11	TRBV6-4	.	TRBJ1-5	.	CASTCNQPQHF	TGTGCCAGCACCTGCAATCAGCCCCAGCATTTT
14	TRBV27	.	TRBJ1-2	few	CASSSSRDIYGYTF	TGTGCCAGCAGTTCGTCCCGGGACATCTATGGCTACACCTTC
16	TRBV7-3	.	TRBJ2-3	few	CASSLIGGDRTDTQYF	TGTGCCAGCAGCTTAATAGGGGGAGATCGCACAGATACGCAGTATTTT
14	TRBV15	.	TRBJ1-5	.	CATSVYRGHQPQHF	TGTGCCACCAGCGTATACAGAGGGCATCAGCCCCAGCATTTT
14	TRBV5-1	.	TRBJ1-5	.	CASSLDTAGQPQHF	TGCGCCAGCAGCTTGGATACCGCGGGTCAGCCCCAGCATTTT
14	TRBV10-2	.	TRBJ1-5	.	CATTGNWGNQPQHF	TGCGCCACCACAGGGAACTGGGGCAATCAGCCCCAGCATTTT
11	TRBV14	.	TRBJ1-1	.	CASSVRGEAFF	TGTGCCAGCAGCGTCAGGGGTGAAGCTTTCTTT
14	TRBV18	TRBD2	TRBJ2-7	.	CASSPGLAADEQYF	TGTGCCAGCTCACCAGGCCTAGCGGCGGACGAGCAGTACTTC
11	TRBV7-9	.	TRBJ2-7	once	CASSYGDEQYF	TGTGCCAGCAGCTACGGGGACGAGCAGTACTTC
16	TRBV28	.	TRBJ1-5	.	CASSLYRQYSNQPQHF	TGTGCCAGCAGTTTATACAGACAATATAGCAATCAGCCCCAGCATTTT
14	TRBV27	.	TRBJ1-4	.	CASSYRGDNEKLFF	TGTGCCAGCAGTTATCGTGGAGATAATGAAAAACTGTTTTTT
13	TRBV18	.	TRBJ2-3	.	CASSGTLTDTQYF	TGTGCCAGCTCAGGGACTTTGACAGATACGCAGTATTTT
15	TRBV2	.	TRBJ1-2	.	CASSEARGTGFGYTF	TGTGCCAGCAGTGAAGCACGGGGGACTGGCTTTGGCTACACCTTC
15	TRBV15	TRBD1	TRBJ1-2	once	CATSAGTGPLGGYTF	TGTGCCACCAGCGCAGGGACAGGGCCTTTGGGGGGCTACACCTTC
21	TRBV19	TRBD2	TRBJ2-1	once	CASSNRPGLAGGQSSYNEQFF	TGTGCCAGTAGTAATCGCCCGGGACTAGCGGGGGGGCAGAGCTCCTACAATGAGCAGTTCTTC
12	TRBV2	.	TRBJ2-5	once	CASQAGFETQYF	TGTGCCAGCCAAGCCGGGTTCGAGACCCAGTACTTC
14	TRBV25-1	.	TRBJ2-3	.	CASSEGAGVDTQYF	TGTGCCAGCAGTGAGGGGGCTGGGGTAGATACGCAGTATTTT
15	TRBV6-2/TRBV6-3	.	TRBJ1-2	.	CASSYSLGEVDGYTF	TGTGCCAGCAGTTACTCGCTAGGGGAAGTAGATGGCTACACCTTC
15	TRBV3-1/TRBV3-2	.	TRBJ1-2	.	CASSQLSGTNYGYTF	TGTGCCAGCAGCCAATTATCAGGAACTAACTATGGCTACACCTTC
12	TRBV10-3	TRBD1	TRBJ1-1	.	CATRGTGGEAFF	TGTGCCACCCGCGGGACAGGGGGTGAAGCTTTCTTT
15	TRBV9	TRBD2	TRBJ2-1	.	CASSATGTNYNEQFF	TGTGCCAGCAGCGCCACCGGGACTAATTACAATGAGCAGTTCTTC
13	TRBV7-8	TRBD1	TRBJ1-1	.	CASSRQGNTEAFF	TGTGCCAGCAGCCGACAGGGGAACACTGAAGCTTTCTTT
13	TRBV10-3	TRBD2	TRBJ2-7	.	CAISESGGGEQYF	TGTGCCATCAGTGAGTCGGGGGGGGGCGAGCAGTACTTC
12	TRBV19	.	TRBJ1-5	.	CASSEVNQPQHF	TGTGCCAGTAGTGAGGTCAATCAGCCCCAGCATTTT
16	TRBV6-2/TRBV6-3	.	TRBJ1-5	.	CASSYSQGPINQPQHF	TGTGCCAGCAGTTACTCGCAGGGGCCCATAAATCAGCCCCAGCATTTT
11	TRBV29-1	.	TRBJ2-1	.	CSVVPDNEQFF	TGCAGCGTTGTACCAGACAATGAGCAGTTCTTC
14	TRBV19	.	TRBJ2-2	.	CAIATGTNTGELFF	TGTGCCATCGCGACAGGGACTAACACCGGGGAGCTGTTTTTT
14	TRBV20-1	.	TRBJ1-1	.	CSASTGFSNTEAFF	TGCAGTGCTAGTACAGGATTCTCAAACACTGAAGCTTTCTTT
12	TRBV12-3/TRBV12-4	.	TRBJ1-2	.	CASSLDSGGYTF	TGTGCCAGCAGTTTAGACAGTGGAGGCTACACCTTC
13	TRBV28	TRBD1	TRBJ1-2	.	CASSQDRGYGYTF	TGTGCCAGCAGCCAGGACAGGGGTTATGGCTACACCTTC
16	TRBV6-6	.	TRBJ1-2	.	CASSRDPFSEWFGYTF	TGTGCCAGCAGCCGCGACCCTTTCTCGGAGTGGTTTGGCTACACCTTC
16	TRBV5-4	.	TRBJ2-7	.	CASSFGGRQITSEQYF	TGTGCCAGCAGCTTCGGTGGGAGACAAATAACGTCCGAGCAGTACTTC
14	TRBV19	TRBD1	TRBJ1-1	.	CASSDRGRSTEAFF	TGTGCCAGTAGTGACAGGGGGCGTTCCACTGAAGCTTTCTTT
16	TRBV3-1/TRBV3-2	.	TRBJ1-1	once	CASSLRSSGAGTEAFF	TGTGCCAGCAGCCTCCGTTCGTCGGGAGCGGGCACTGAAGCTTTCTTT
15	TRBV2	TRBD1	TRBJ1-5	.	CASRTGTGAGQPQHF	TGTGCCAGCAGGACCGGGACAGGGGCAGGGCAGCCCCAGCATTTT
14	TRBV2	TRBD2	TRBJ2-5	.	CASSLSGGAETQYF	TGTGCCAGCAGTTTGAGCGGGGGGGCGGAGACCCAGTACTTC
14	TRBV19	TRBD1	TRBJ1-2	few	CASSTRQGRGGYTF	TGTGCCAGTAGTACTAGACAGGGGAGAGGTGGCTACACCTTC
13	TRBV24-1	.	TRBJ1-4	.	CATWDSGTEKLFF	TGTGCCACCTGGGACTCAGGGACCGAAAAACTGTTTTTT
15	TRBV7-2	.	TRBJ1-4	.	CASSLNARGGEKLFF	TGTGCCAGCAGCTTAAATGCGAGGGGGGGAGAAAAACTGTTTTTT
13	TRBV12-3/TRBV12-4	.	TRBJ2-7	few	CASSLGGHYEQYF	TGTGCCAGCAGTTTAGGCGGGCACTACGAGCAGTACTTC
13	TRBV24-1	TRBD1	TRBJ1-5	few	CATDRESNQPQHF	TGTGCCACAGACAGGGAAAGCAATCAGCCCCAGCATTTT
15	TRBV28	TRBD1	TRBJ2-3	.	CASSSDRGRRDTQYF	TGTGCCAGCAGCTCTGACAGGGGCCGCAGGGATACGCAGTATTTT
15	TRBV7-8	.	TRBJ1-6	.	CASSLIAENNSPLHF	TGTGCCAGCAGCTTAATTGCCGAGAATAATTCACCCCTCCACTTT
13	TRBV4-3	.	TRBJ1-1	.	CASSFRQNTEAFF	TGCGCCAGCAGCTTCAGACAGAACACTGAAGCTTTCTTT
16	TRBV5-1	.	TRBJ2-1	.	CASSLEVPGSYNEQFF	TGCGCCAGCAGCTTGGAAGTTCCAGGTTCCTACAATGAGCAGTTCTTC
15	TRBV28	TRBD2	TRBJ2-2	.	CASGLAGEGSGELFF	TGTGCCAGCGGGCTAGCGGGGGAGGGGTCCGGGGAGCTGTTTTTT
12	TRBV6-5	.	TRBJ1-1	.	CASSSTTYEAFF	TGTGCCAGCAGTTCGACTACCTATGAAGCTTTCTTT
15	TRBV5-6	TRBD1	TRBJ2-7	.	CASSLLDRAIYEQYF	TGTGCCAGCAGCTTGTTGGACAGGGCCATCTACGAGCAGTACTTC
14	TRBV30	.	TRBJ1-1	.	CAWSVLEGNTEAFF	TGTGCCTGGAGTGTACTTGAGGGGAACACTGAAGCTTTCTTT
11	TRBV28	.	TRBJ1-2	.	CASGRGVGYTF	TGTGCCAGCGGCCGGGGAGTCGGCTACACCTTC
12	TRBV6-5	TRBD1	TRBJ1-1	.	CASSLDRAEAFF	TGTGCCAGCAGCCTCGACAGGGCTGAAGCTTTCTTT
10	TRBV29-1	.	TRBJ1-1	.	CSVTGTEAFF	TGCAGCGTCACAGGGACTGAAGCTTTCTTT
14	TRBV5-6	.	TRBJ1-1	once	CASSLPQGWGEAFF	TGTGCCAGCAGCTTGCCCCAGGGATGGGGTGAAGCTTTCTTT
14	TRBV7-2	TRBD1	TRBJ1-1	.	CASSPGGLRAEAFF	TGTGCCAGCAGCCCAGGGGGCCTCAGGGCGGAAGCTTTCTTT
14	TRBV28	.	TRBJ2-3	.	CASGGGGLGDTQYF	TGTGCCTCGGGTGGGGGGGGCCTTGGAGATACGCAGTATTTT
17	TRBV28	TRBD2	TRBJ2-1	.	CASSRPPGTSVGMEQFF	TGTGCCAGCAGCAGACCTCCCGGGACTAGCGTGGGGATGGAGCAGTTCTTC
13	TRBV5-1	.	TRBJ1-3	few	CASSQGAGNTIYF	TGCGCCAGCAGCCAGGGTGCTGGAAACACCATATATTTT
15	TRBV18	.	TRBJ2-1	.	CASSQTEASYNEQFF	TGTGCCAGCTCACAGACGGAGGCATCCTACAATGAGCAGTTCTTC
16	TRBV11-2	.	TRBJ1-4	.	CASSLDSPMKAGKLFF	TGTGCCAGCAGCTTAGATTCCCCCATGAAGGCCGGGAAACTGTTTTTT